These 23 T cell receptor beta chains originate from one sample sequenced in a study of blood T cells in healthy people across ages. The second PCR ran roughly 7 to 12 cycles with a sample-barcoded 5' primer and J-beta primers. MiXCR, applied by TCRdb to the 5' RACE reads, yields one record per CDR3 protein. The table lists 500,000 to 700,000 distinct CDR3 sequences, about 30% of them singletons. Sequenced: blood. These receptors were taken from a woman of 80 years or more in good health.

This clonotype has at least ten counts. This chain uses TRBV20-1 with TRBJ1-1; 11 bases align to TRBD1. The germline CDR1 and CDR2 sequences are DFQATT and SNEGSKA (reference sequence). The CDR3 sequence is 15 residues long. V gave up 3 bases and J gave up 5 bases; unmatched junction bases: 8. Here the CDR3 reads CSARHNRDRGTEAFF. The CDR3, as DNA: TGCAGTGCTAGGCACAACCGGGACAGGGGGACTGAAGCTTTCTTT.

Worth noting for this clonotype: This may stem from a read error, because a much larger clone lies one nucleotide away. This chain uses TRBV11-3 with TRBJ2-5; D is unclear. Germline V gene lookup returns CDR1 SGHNT and CDR2 YENEEA. The CDR3 length is 13 residues. The CDR3 protein is CGSSLERRTEQYF. The DNA of the CDR3 is TGTGGCAGCAGCTTAGAAAGAAGGACGGAGCAGTACTTC.

For this clonotype: This may stem from a read error, because a much larger clone lies one nucleotide away. The V gene is TRBV6-1, the J gene TRBJ1-5; 9 positions agree with TRBD1. The germline CDR1 and CDR2 sequences are MNHNS and SASEGT. The V gene end was trimmed by 11 bases and the J gene end by 7 bases; junction bases not matched to a gene: 24. The CDR3 sequence is 18 residues long. In DNA, the CDR3 is TGTGCCGGCGAAAATTATCCGGGACAGGGAGGAGGGAGGCAGCCCCAGCATTTT. It yields the protein CAGENYPGQGGGRQPQHF.

V gene TRBV28 combines with J gene TRBJ1-6; D gene unclear. The CDR3 extends over 15 amino acids. The V gene lost 7 bases and the J gene lost 0 bases, with 10 bases spanning the gap. Germline CDR1 and CDR2: MDHEN and SYDVKM. The CDR3 DNA sequence: TGTGCCAGCACCCCGGTGAGCTCCTATAATTCACCCCTCCACTTT. Its translation is CASTPVSSYNSPLHF.

V is TRBV2 and J is TRBJ1-6, with D unresolved. With 6 bases removed from V and 3 bases from J, the gap between germline ends came to 12 bases. CDR1 is SNHLY, CDR2 FYNNEI, per germline. The CDR3 totals 15 residues. The CDR3 loop is CASSRTEIYNSPLHF. The CDR3 nucleotides are TGTGCCAGCAGCCGTACGGAAATCTATAATTCACCCCTCCACTTT.

This chain connects TRBV5-1 to TRBJ2-5; possibly TRBD1 for D (6 bases). This CDR3 spans 15 amino acids. V gave up 0 bases and J gave up 1 base, with 10 bases separating them. Germline V lookup: CDR1 SGHRS, CDR2 YFSETQ. In nucleotides, the CDR3 is TGCGCCAGCAGCTTGGAGGACAGCTCCCAAGAGACCCAGTACTTC. It translates to CASSLEDSSQETQYF.

The V and J genes are TRBV7-9 and TRBJ1-1, with 11 positions matching TRBD1. The length of the CDR3 is 15 residues. Germline assignment: CDR1 SEHNR and CDR2 FQNEAQ (reference sequence). V dropped 3 bases and J dropped 5; count of bases not matched to a gene: 5. DNA of the CDR3: TGTGCCAGCAGCTTTAGGACAGGGGGCCTAACTGAAGCTTTCTTT. Translated: CASSFRTGGLTEAFF.

The chain is built from TRBV11-2 and TRBJ2-3; D perhaps matches TRBD2 (5 bases). Germline CDR1 and CDR2: SGHAT and FQNNGV. CDR3 length: 16 residues. Between the trimmed V and J ends, which lost 1 base and 0 bases, there was a span of 11 bases. CDR3 in DNA: TGTGCCAGCAGCTTAGTGCCCGGGATGAGCACAGATACGCAGTATTTT. Translated: CASSLVPGMSTDTQYF.

In the case of this clonotype: A junction boundary mismatches the germline segment, possibly from a read error. The rearrangement uses TRBV7-2 and TRBJ1-1; TRBD1 might be the D (6 bases). Germline V lookup: CDR1 SGHTA, CDR2 FQGNSA. The CDR3 runs 14 residues. The CDR3 coding sequence is TGTGCCAGCAGCTCACAGGGTTTGTACACTGAAACTTTCTTT. As protein: CASSSQGLYTETFF.

A word on this clonotype: A much larger clonotype is one base distant, so this may be a read error. The chain employs TRBV5-1 and TRBJ1-2; no clear D. Per the germline V gene, CDR1 is SGHRS and CDR2 is YFSETQ. The V gene lost 0 bases and the J gene lost 6 bases, with 12 bases spanning the gap. The CDR3 is 14 amino acids. CDR3 sequence (DNA): TGCGCCAGCAGCTTGGGTCCGGGTTCCCATGGCTACACCTTC. Translated, it gives CASSLGPGSHGYTF.

At least ten counts were recorded for this clonotype. J is TRBJ2-5 and V is TRBV20-1, with D possibly TRBD2 on 7 matching bases. V was cut by 7 bases and J by 5 bases, with 26 bases left in between. Germline V CDR1 and CDR2: DFQATT, SNEGSKA (reference sequence). This CDR3 is built from 16 residues. In nucleotides, the CDR3 is TGCAGTGGCCAAATTCCGGGGGGCTCAACATTTGAGACCCAGTACTTC. Translating it yields CSGQIPGGSTFETQYF.

This clonotype was counted ten times or more. The chain has TRBV11-1 and TRBJ2-6; 9 bases map to TRBD1. Germline V CDR1 and CDR2: SGHAT, FQDESV (reference sequence). The CDR3 runs to 16 residues. V was pared by 4 bases and J by 3 bases, with 4 bases of the junction left unmatched. Here the CDR3 reads CASSSDRGFGANVLTF. In DNA, the CDR3 is TGTGCCAGCAGCTCGGACAGGGGTTTTGGGGCCAACGTCCTGACTTTC.

The chain joins TRBV7-2 to TRBJ2-3; D uncertain. CDR3 length equals 15 residues. V shed 5 bases and J shed 0 bases, with 12 bases lying between them. CDR1 is SGHTA and CDR2 is FQGNSA in the germline V gene. CDR3 bases: TGTGCCAGCAGCCGTGCCCGTCCAAGCACAGATACGCAGTATTTT. Its translation is CASSRARPSTDTQYF.

This clonotype occurred many times. The chain is built from TRBV7-3 and TRBJ2-3, with D hard to call. This CDR3 is 14 amino acids long. Germline V gene lookup returns CDR1 SGHTA and CDR2 FQGTGA. V gave up 5 bases and J gave up 3 bases, with 12 bases separating them. DNA for the CDR3: TGTGCCAGCAGCCCCCTGAAGGGAACAGATACGCAGTATTTT. Amino acid sequence: CASSPLKGTDTQYF.

This clonotype was seen ten or more times. V is TRBV19 and J is TRBJ2-1; possibly TRBD2 for D (6 bases). The CDR3 totals 15 residues. V lost 5 bases and J lost 9, with 20 bases in between. Germline CDR1 LNHDA, CDR2 SQIVND (reference sequence). In DNA form, the CDR3 reads TGTGCCAGTAGTTTTAGCCCCGGAGGGTCGGTTGAGCAGTTCTTC. Translation: CASSFSPGGSVEQFF. Full variable domain (remainder filled in from reference TRBV19 and TRBJ2-1): DGGITQSPKYLFRKEGQNVTLSCEQNLNHDAMYWYRQDPGQGLRLIYYSQIVNDFQKGDIAEGYSVSREKKESFPLTVTSAQKNPTAFYLCASSFSPGGSVEQFFGPGTRLTVL.

V usage is TRBV6-1 and J usage is TRBJ2-7, with 10 bases that match TRBD2. With 6 bases clipped from V and 2 bases from J, the junction kept 4 bases outside the gene matches. This CDR3 contains 14 residues. The germline V gene encodes CDR1 MNHNS and CDR2 SASEGT. The CDR3 is CASRDSGGPYEQYF. The CDR3, as DNA: TGTGCCAGCAGGGATAGCGGGGGGCCCTACGAGCAGTACTTC.

A few counts support this clonotype. The chain has TRBV20-1 and TRBJ1-6; weak D call: TRBD1 (5 bases). V lost 3 bases and J lost 7, with 10 bases in between. The germline V gene has CDR1 DFQATT and CDR2 SNEGSKA (reference sequence). The CDR3 contains 13 residues. CDR3 sequence (DNA): TGCAGTGCTAGGAAGGCAGGGAATTCACCCCTCCACTTT. Amino acid sequence: CSARKAGNSPLHF.

J is TRBJ2-5 and V is TRBV7-3; a weak D match, TRBD1 (6 bases). V was trimmed by 1 base and J by 6 bases, leaving 12 bases between them. This CDR3 has 14 residues. Germline values: CDR1 SGHTA, CDR2 FQGTGA. The CDR3 nucleotides read TGTGCCAGCAGCTTAAATCACAGGGAACAGACCCAGTACTTC. Protein sequence: CASSLNHREQTQYF.

This clonotype appeared many times. The V and J genes are TRBV5-1 and TRBJ2-3; TRBD2 matches 8 bases. Germline values: CDR1 SGHRS, CDR2 YFSETQ. Trimming removed 2 bases from V and 1 base from J; junction bases left unmatched: 3. The CDR3 is made up of 15 amino acids. CDR3 bases: TGCGCCAGCAGCTTCAGCGGGGGTCGCACAGATACGCAGTATTTT. Protein: CASSFSGGRTDTQYF. The variable domain in full, with the rest retrieved from reference TRBV5-1 and TRBJ2-3, is KAGVTQTPRYLIKTRGQQVTLSCSPISGHRSVSWYQQTPGQGLQFLFEYFSETQRNKGNFPGRFSGRQFSNSRSEMNVSTLELGDSALYLCASSFSGGRTDTQYFGPGTRLTVL.

Worth noting for this clonotype: A read error may explain this, as a much larger clone is one base away. This rearrangement joins TRBV27 to TRBJ2-7; the D gene is possibly TRBD1 (6 bases). V was clipped by 2 bases and J by 7 bases, with 12 bases between them. Germline V lookup: CDR1 MNHEY, CDR2 SMNVEV (reference sequence). The CDR3 consists of 13 residues. The CDR3 is CASSLQGWNEQYF. The CDR3 nucleotides are TGTGCCAGCAGTTTACAGGGGTGGAATGAGCAGTACTTC.

This clonotype came up many times. V and J are TRBV27 and TRBJ2-6; D gene ambiguous. Germline values: CDR1 MNHEY, CDR2 SMNVEV (reference sequence). CDR3 length: 14 amino acids. With 6 bases removed from V and 1 base from J, the gap between germline ends came to 7 bases. The CDR3 DNA reads as TGTGCCAGCAGGGCACTGTCTGGGGCCAACGTCCTGACTTTC. Translation: CASRALSGANVLTF. Full variable domain (remainder filled in from reference TRBV27 and TRBJ2-6): EAQVTQNPRYLITVTGKKLTVTCSQNMNHEYMSWYRQDPGLGLRQIYYSMNVEVTDKGDVPEGYKVSRKEKRNFPLILESPSPNQTSLYFCASRALSGANVLTFGAGSRLTVL.

This clonotype was seen at least ten times. This chain joins TRBV20-1 and TRBJ2-5; 8 bases are a match to TRBD2. Germline V gene sequence: CDR1 DFQATT, CDR2 SNEGSKA (reference sequence). Trimming took 0 bases from V and 5 from J; bases not matched to a gene: 8. The CDR3 has 15 amino acids. The CDR3 sequence is CSARDAVAGWETQYF. CDR3 bases: TGCAGTGCTAGAGATGCGGTAGCGGGGTGGGAGACCCAGTACTTC.

The rearrangement links TRBV12-3 or TRBV12-4 to TRBJ2-2; 10 bases fit TRBD1. Germline trimming cut 5 bases from V and 3 bases from J; bases unmatched to any gene: 3. The CDR3 is made up of 15 amino acids. The CDR3 nucleotides read TGTGCCAGCAGTCCGGACAGGGGGTACACCGGGGAGCTGTTTTTT. It encodes CASSPDRGYTGELFF.